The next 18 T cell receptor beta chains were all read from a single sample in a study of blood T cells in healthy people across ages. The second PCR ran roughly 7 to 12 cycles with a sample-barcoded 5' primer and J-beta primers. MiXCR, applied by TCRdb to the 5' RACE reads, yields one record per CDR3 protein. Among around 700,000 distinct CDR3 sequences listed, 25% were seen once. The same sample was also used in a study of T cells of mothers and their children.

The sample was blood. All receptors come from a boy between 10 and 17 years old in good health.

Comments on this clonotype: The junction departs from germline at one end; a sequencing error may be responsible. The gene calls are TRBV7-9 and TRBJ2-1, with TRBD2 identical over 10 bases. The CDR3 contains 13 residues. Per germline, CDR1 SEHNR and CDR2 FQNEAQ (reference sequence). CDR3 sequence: CASSANLAGVRYF. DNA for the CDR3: TGTGCCAGCAGCGCGAACCTAGCGGGGGTTCGGTACTTC.

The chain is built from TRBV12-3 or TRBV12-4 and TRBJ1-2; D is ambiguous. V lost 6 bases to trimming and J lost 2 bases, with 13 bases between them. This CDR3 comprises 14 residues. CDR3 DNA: TGTGCCAGCAGCCCCCGCCTACAGAACTATGGCTACACCTTC. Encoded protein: CASSPRLQNYGYTF.

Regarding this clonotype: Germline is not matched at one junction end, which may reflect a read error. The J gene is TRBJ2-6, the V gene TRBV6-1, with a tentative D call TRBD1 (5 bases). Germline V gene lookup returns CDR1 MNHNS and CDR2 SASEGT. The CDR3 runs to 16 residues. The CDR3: CASSEPDRPGANVLTF. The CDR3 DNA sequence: TGTGCCAGCAGTGAACCAGACAGACCTGGGGCCAATGTCCTGACTTTC.

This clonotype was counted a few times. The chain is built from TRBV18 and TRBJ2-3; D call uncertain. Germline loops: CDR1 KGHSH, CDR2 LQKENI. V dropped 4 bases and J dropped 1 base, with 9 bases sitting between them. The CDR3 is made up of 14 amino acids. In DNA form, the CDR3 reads TGTGCCAGCTCACTCGAATATCGCACAGATACGCAGTATTTT. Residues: CASSLEYRTDTQYF.

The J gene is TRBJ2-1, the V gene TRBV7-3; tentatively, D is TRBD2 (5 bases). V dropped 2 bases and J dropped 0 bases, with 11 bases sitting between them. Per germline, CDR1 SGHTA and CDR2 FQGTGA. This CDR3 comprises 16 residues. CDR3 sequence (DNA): TGTGCCAGCAGCTTAGTTGGGGAGAGCTCCTACAATGAGCAGTTCTTC. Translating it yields CASSLVGESSYNEQFF.

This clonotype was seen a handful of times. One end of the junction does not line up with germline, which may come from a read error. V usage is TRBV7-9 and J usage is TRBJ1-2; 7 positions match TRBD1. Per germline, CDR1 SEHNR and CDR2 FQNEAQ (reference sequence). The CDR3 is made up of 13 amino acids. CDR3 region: CASSLAGGDGYAF. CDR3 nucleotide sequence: TGTGCCAGCAGCTTAGCAGGGGGCGACGGCTACGCCTTC.

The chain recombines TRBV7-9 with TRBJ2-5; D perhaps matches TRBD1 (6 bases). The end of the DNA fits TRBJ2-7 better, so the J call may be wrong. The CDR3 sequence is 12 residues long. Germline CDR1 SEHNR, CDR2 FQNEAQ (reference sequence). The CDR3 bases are TGTGCCTCGAGGGGGACACCCTACGAGCAGTACTTC. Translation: CASRGTPYEQYF.

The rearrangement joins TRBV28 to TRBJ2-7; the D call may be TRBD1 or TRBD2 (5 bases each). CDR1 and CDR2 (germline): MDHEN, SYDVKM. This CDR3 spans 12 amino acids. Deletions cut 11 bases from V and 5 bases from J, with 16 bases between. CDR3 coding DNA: TGTGCCGTGAGAGGGGATGGACACGAGCAGTACTTC. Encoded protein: CAVRGDGHEQYF. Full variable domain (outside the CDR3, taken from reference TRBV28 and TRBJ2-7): DVKVTQSSRYLVKRTGEKVFLECVQDMDHENMFWYRQDPGLGLRLIYFSYDVKMKEKGDIPEGYSVSREKKERFSLILESASTNQTSMYLCAVRGDGHEQYFGPGTRLTVT.

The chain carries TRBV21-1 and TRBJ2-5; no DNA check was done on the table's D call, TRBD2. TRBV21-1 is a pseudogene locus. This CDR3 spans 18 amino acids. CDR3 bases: TGTGCCAGCAGCAAGGGGAGAGAGACTAGCGGGAGGGTGGAGACCCAGTACTTC. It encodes CASSKGRETSGRVETQYF.

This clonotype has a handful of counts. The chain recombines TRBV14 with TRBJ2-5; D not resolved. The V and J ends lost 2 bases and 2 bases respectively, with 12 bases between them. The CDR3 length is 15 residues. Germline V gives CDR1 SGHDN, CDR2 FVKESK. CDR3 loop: CASSQSRKDQETQYF. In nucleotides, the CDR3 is TGTGCCAGCAGCCAATCAAGGAAAGATCAAGAGACCCAGTACTTC.

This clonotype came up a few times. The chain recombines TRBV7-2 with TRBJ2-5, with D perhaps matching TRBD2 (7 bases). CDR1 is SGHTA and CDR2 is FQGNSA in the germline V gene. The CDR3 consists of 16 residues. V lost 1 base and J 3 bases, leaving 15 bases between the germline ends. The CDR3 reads CASSLGGGLQEETQYF. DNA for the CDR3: TGTGCCAGCAGCTTAGGCGGGGGCCTACAGGAAGAGACCCAGTACTTC. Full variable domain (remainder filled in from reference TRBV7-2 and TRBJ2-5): GAGVSQSPSNKVTEKGKDVELRCDPISGHTALYWYRQSLGQGLEFLIYFQGNSAPDKSGLPSDRFSAERTGGSVSTLTIQRTQQEDSAVYLCASSLGGGLQEETQYFGPGTRLLVL.

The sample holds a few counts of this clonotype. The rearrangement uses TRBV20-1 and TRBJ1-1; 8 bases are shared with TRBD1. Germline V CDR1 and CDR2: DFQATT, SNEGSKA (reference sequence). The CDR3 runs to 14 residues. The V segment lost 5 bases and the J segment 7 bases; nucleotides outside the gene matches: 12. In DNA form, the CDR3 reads TGCAGTGCTGGACCTACAGGGGGAGGACGTGAAGCTTTCTTT. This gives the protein CSAGPTGGGREAFF.

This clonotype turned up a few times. For the CDR3, the DNA is TGTGCCAGCAGTCCCACCGGGACTAGCGGGGTATCTGAGCAGTTCTTC. As protein: CASSPTGTSGVSEQFF. J is TRBJ2-5 and V is TRBV11-3; 13 nucleotides line up with TRBD2. The better agreement between TRBJ2-1 and the DNA end casts doubt on the J call. Germline V gene data show CDR1 as SGHNT and CDR2 as YENEEA. This CDR3 comprises 16 residues.

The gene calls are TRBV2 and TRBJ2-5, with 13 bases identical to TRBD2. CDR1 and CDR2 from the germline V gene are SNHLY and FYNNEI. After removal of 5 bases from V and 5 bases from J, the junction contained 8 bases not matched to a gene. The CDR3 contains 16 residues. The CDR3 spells CASSSGLAGDGETQYF. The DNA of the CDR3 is TGTGCCAGCAGTTCCGGACTAGCGGGAGACGGGGAGACCCAGTACTTC.

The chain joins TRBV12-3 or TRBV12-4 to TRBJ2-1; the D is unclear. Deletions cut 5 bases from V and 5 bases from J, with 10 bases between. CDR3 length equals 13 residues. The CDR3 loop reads CASSPPMDNEQFF. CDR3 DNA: TGTGCCAGCAGTCCACCCATGGACAATGAGCAGTTCTTC.

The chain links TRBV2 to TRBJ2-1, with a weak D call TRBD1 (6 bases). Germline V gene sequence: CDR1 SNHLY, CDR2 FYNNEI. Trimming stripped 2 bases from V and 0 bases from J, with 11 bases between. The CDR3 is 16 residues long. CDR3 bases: TGTGCCAGCAGTGAATTTGGGGGCCCCTCCTACAATGAGCAGTTCTTC. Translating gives CASSEFGGPSYNEQFF.

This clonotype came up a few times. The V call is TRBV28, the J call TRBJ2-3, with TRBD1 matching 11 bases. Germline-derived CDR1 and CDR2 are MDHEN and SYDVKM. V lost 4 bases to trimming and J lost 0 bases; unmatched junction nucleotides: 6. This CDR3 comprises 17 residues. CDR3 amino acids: CASSSRTGGPSTDTQYF. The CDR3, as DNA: TGTGCCAGCAGTTCCAGGACAGGGGGCCCCAGCACAGATACGCAGTATTTT.

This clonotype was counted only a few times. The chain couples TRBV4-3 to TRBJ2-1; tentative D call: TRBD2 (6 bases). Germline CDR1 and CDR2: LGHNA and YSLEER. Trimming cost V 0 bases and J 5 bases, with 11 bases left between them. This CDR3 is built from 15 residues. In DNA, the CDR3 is TGCGCCAGCAGCCAAGACGGGGGTCAAAACAATGAGCAGTTCTTC. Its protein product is CASSQDGGQNNEQFF.